A single sample is the source of the 18 T cell receptor beta chains below, sequenced in a study of blood T cell repertoires in COVID-19. Generated by immunoSEQ multiplex PCR, the TCRdb table keeps only in-frame clones and is missing some. The sample has 150,000 to 200,000 clones; 93% are singletons. Specimen: peripheral blood. These receptors came from a woman aged 60-75 years with COVID-19, enrolled during active disease.

The chain is built from TRBV25-1 and TRBJ1-1, with TRBD1 identical over 7 bases. The J segment lost 4 bases and the V segment lost 5 bases, leaving 4 bases of the junction unmatched. The length of the CDR3 is 13 residues. The V gene's germline CDR1 is MGHDK and CDR2 SYGVNS. This chain's CDR3 is CASSYDRVTEAFF. The CDR3 nucleotides read TGTGCCAGCAGTTACGACAGGGTCACTGAAGCTTTCTTT.

This rearrangement joins TRBV6-5 to TRBJ2-7; D is possibly TRBD2 (6 bases). CDR1 and CDR2 (germline): MNHEY, SVGAGI. V lost 0 bases, J lost 4 bases, and 13 bases lay in between. The CDR3 consists of 15 residues. CDR3 residues: CASSYSPRAGYEQYF. The CDR3 region has the DNA TGTGCCAGCAGTTACTCCCCCAGGGCGGGATACGAGCAGTACTTC.

The chain carries TRBV4-3 and TRBJ1-6; the match to TRBD1 covers 7 bases. The germline V gene has CDR1 LGHNA and CDR2 YSLEER. CDR3 length equals 17 residues. Losses at the gene ends were 4 bases for V and 6 bases for J; bases not matched to a gene: 12. The DNA for the CDR3 is TGCGCCAGCAGCCTAAAGATAGACGGGACAGCTAATTCACCCCTCCACTTT. Translation gives CASSLKIDGTANSPLHF.

V is TRBV14 and J is TRBJ1-2; TRBD1 is a possible D gene (6 bases). The CDR3 length is 15 residues. V was cut by 0 bases and J by 5 bases, with 13 bases left in between. Germline CDR1 reads SGHDN; CDR2 reads FVKESK. Written as DNA, the CDR3 is TGTGCCAGCAGCCAAGATACGGGGACACCGTATGGCTACACCTTC. Amino acid sequence: CASSQDTGTPYGYTF. The whole variable domain, filled in from reference TRBV14 and TRBJ1-2, reads EAGVTQFPSHSVIEKGQTVTLRCDPISGHDNLYWYRRVMGKEIKFLLHFVKESKQDESGMPNNRFLAERTGGTYSTLKVQPAELEDSGVYFCASSQDTGTPYGYTFGSGTRLTVV.

The chain links TRBV7-8 to TRBJ1-1; D might be TRBD1 (5 bases). Between the trimmed V and J ends, which lost 5 bases and 0 bases, there was a span of 13 bases. The germline gives CDR1 SGHVS, CDR2 FQNEAQ. This CDR3 contains 15 residues. The CDR3 DNA is TGTGCCAGCAGCCCACGATGGGGCCTGAACACTGAAGCTTTCTTT. Protein: CASSPRWGLNTEAFF.

This sequence joins TRBV25-1 and TRBJ1-2, with 8 bases aligning to TRBD1. The CDR3 totals 14 residues. Germline V CDR1 and CDR2: MGHDK, SYGVNS. With 5 bases clipped from V and 8 bases from J, the junction kept 10 bases outside the gene matches. CDR3 sequence: CASSFSGQGKGYTF. The CDR3 nucleotides read TGTGCCAGCAGTTTTAGCGGACAGGGCAAGGGCTACACCTTC.

This clone was observed a single time. The chain links TRBV10-3 to TRBJ1-2; weak D call: TRBD1 (5 bases). This CDR3 comprises 13 residues. Germline CDR1 reads ENHRY; CDR2 reads SYGVKD. The ends were cut back, 6 bases at V and 4 bases at J, with 12 bases in the middle. The CDR3 sequence: CAIRGDLSYGYTF. The CDR3 nucleotides read TGTGCCATCAGAGGGGATTTAAGCTATGGCTACACCTTC.

The chain employs TRBV30 and TRBJ1-2, with D perhaps matching TRBD1 (6 bases). The CDR3 has 12 amino acids. Trimming removed 4 bases at V and 8 bases at J, with 14 bases between. The V gene's germline CDR1 is GTSNPN and CDR2 SVGIG (reference sequence). This chain's CDR3 is CAWIRGAGGYTF. The CDR3 coding sequence is TGTGCCTGGATCAGGGGCGCAGGCGGCTACACCTTC.

The V gene is TRBV29-1, the J gene TRBJ2-1; possible D gene TRBD1, 6 bases. V was cut by 7 bases and J by 10 bases, with 14 bases left in between. Germline V gene sequence: CDR1 SQVTM, CDR2 ANQGSEA. The CDR3 spans 11 residues. The CDR3 loop reads CSAHRAGEQFF. In DNA form, the CDR3 reads TGCAGCGCCCACAGGGCCGGCGAGCAGTTCTTC.

This chain joins TRBV15 and TRBJ1-2; 9 bases match TRBD1. Germline trimming cut 0 bases from V and 2 bases from J; bases unmatched to any gene: 4. The germline gives CDR1 LNHNV, CDR2 YYDKDF (reference sequence). The CDR3 has 16 residues. The CDR3 reads CATSRDLGTGNYGYTF. The DNA of the CDR3 is TGTGCCACCAGCAGAGATTTAGGGACAGGGAACTATGGCTACACCTTC. Together with reference TRBV15 and TRBJ1-2, the CDR3 gives the full variable domain: DAMVIQNPRYQVTQFGKPVTLSCSQTLNHNVMYWYQQKSSQAPKLLFHYYDKDFNNEADTPDNFQSRRPNTSFCFLDIRSPGLGDTAMYLCATSRDLGTGNYGYTFGSGTRLTVV.

The chain is built from TRBV11-3 and TRBJ2-1, with 12 bases lining up with TRBD2. The V gene end was trimmed by 0 bases and the J gene end by 10 bases; junction bases not matched to a gene: 1. CDR1 SGHNT and CDR2 YENEEA come from the germline V gene. The CDR3 runs to 14 residues. The CDR3 coding sequence is TGTGCCAGCAGCTTAGAGGGGACTAGCGGGGAGCAGTTCTTC. The encoded protein is CASSLEGTSGEQFF.

CDR3 sequence: CASSYSTGANTEAFF. Written as DNA, the CDR3 is TGTGCCAGCAGTTACTCGACAGGGGCGAACACTGAAGCTTTCTTT. This chain links TRBV6-6 with TRBJ1-1, with 8 bases fitting TRBD1. CDR1 and CDR2 from the germline V gene are MNHNY and SVGAGI (reference sequence). With 0 bases clipped from V and 1 base from J, the junction kept 1 base outside the gene matches. CDR3 length: 15 amino acids.

This rearrangement joins TRBV7-9 to TRBJ1-6, with 7 nucleotides matching TRBD1. The length of the CDR3 is 14 residues. Trimming at V came to 7 bases and at J to 7 bases, leaving 7 bases not matched to a gene. CDR1 and CDR2 (germline): SEHNR, FQNEAQ (reference sequence). CDR3 protein: CASTLEQGNSPLHF. In DNA, the CDR3 is TGTGCCAGCACCTTGGAACAGGGGAATTCACCCCTCCACTTT.

About this clone itself: The junction departs from the called germline gene at one end, perhaps through a read error. This rearrangement joins TRBV7-2 to TRBJ2-1; 11 bases align to TRBD2. Germline CDR1 and CDR2: SGHTA and FQGNSA. The CDR3 is made up of 15 amino acids. CDR3: CASSLAGGPYNEQFF. Written as DNA, the CDR3 is TGTGCCAGCAGTTTAGCGGGGGGGCCCTACAATGAGCAGTTCTTC.

This chain connects TRBV5-1 to TRBJ2-5; 7 positions agree with TRBD2. Germline V gene data show CDR1 as SGHRS and CDR2 as YFSETQ. V shed 5 bases and J 1 base; nucleotides not matched to a gene: 8. The CDR3 is 15 residues long. The CDR3 nucleotides read TGCGCCAGCAGTTCCGGGACTACCCTCCAAGAGACCCAGTACTTC. Its protein is CASSSGTTLQETQYF.

The chain joins TRBV27 to TRBJ1-4; D not resolved. This CDR3 is 17 amino acids long. Trimming removed 6 bases at V and 0 bases at J, with 17 bases between. CDR1 and CDR2 (germline): MNHEY, SMNVEV (reference sequence). The CDR3 is CASSPPPYEATNEKLFF. The CDR3 nucleotides are TGTGCCAGCAGCCCACCCCCTTACGAGGCAACTAATGAAAAACTGTTTTTT.

This chain connects TRBV6-5 to TRBJ1-3, with D unclear. Per germline, CDR1 MNHEY and CDR2 SVGAGI. V shed 3 bases and J shed 0 bases, with 9 bases lying between them. The CDR3 extends over 15 amino acids. This CDR3 is CASSYAVYSGNTIYF. The DNA of the CDR3 is TGTGCCAGCAGTTATGCCGTCTACTCTGGAAACACCATATATTTT.

This chain connects TRBV3-1 (or the pseudogene TRBV3-2) to TRBJ1-4; the D gene is possibly TRBD1 (5 bases). The CDR3 is 14 residues long. V dropped 2 bases and J dropped 1 base, with 5 bases sitting between them. Germline CDR1 LGHDT, CDR2 YNNKEL (reference sequence). CDR3 region: CASSQRGTNEKLFF. In nucleotides, the CDR3 is TGTGCCAGCAGCCAAAGGGGAACTAATGAAAAACTGTTTTTT.